This entry is about one TCR beta chain. This clone was observed a few times. Its antigen remains undetermined. No much larger clone exists at a distance of one base, and base qualities are not known. This sample stems from a study of beta chain features in type 1 diabetes (dated by TCRdb to 2016 to 2019). Study-level background: No differences in mean age, gender distribution, total cell number or subset yield were found between patients and healthy donors. A total of roughly 100 million sorted cells were examined across all samples, and RNA yield correlated strongly with the number of cells per subset. The study compared the TCRB repertoires of sorted circulating CD4+ T cell subsets in recently diagnosed type 1 diabetes patients with those in matched healthy donors. Regulatory and stem cell-like memory subsets were obtained from only 8 patients and roughly eight healthy donors, while naive and central memory subsets were obtained from all 30 or so donors.

Overall study results and their limits: Fewer insertions and more nucleotide deletions at VDJ recombination sites were observed in patients with type 1 diabetes, implying thymic rearrangement abnormalities. Shorter templates might be favored by PCR, yet because patient and control samples were amplified and corrected together, any such skew would affect both groups equally. The naive, central memory and regulatory TCRB repertoires appeared to resemble one another more closely among patients than among healthy donors. A moderate but significant shortening of TCRB CDR3 length was observed in type 1 diabetes patients in all four CD4+ subsets. Because cDNA was sequenced instead of genomic DNA, activated cells with high expression could be over-represented, although the groups did not differ in activation or CD3 levels. HLA sub-analyses involved small numbers of individuals, so any influence of HLA type on TCRB rearrangement remained unresolved.

V is clipped by 2 bases and J by 1 base, and the sequence between their germline boundaries is 7 bases long. As encoded in the germline V gene, CDR1 is KGHSH while CDR2 is LQKENI. The CDR3, cysteine through phenylalanine, is 14 amino acids long. Only CDR3 DNA remains: 42 bases, in frame from the first base. The entire isolated RNA was reverse transcribed using the High Capacity cDNA Reverse Transcription Kit, and thus expressed TCRB transcripts were sequenced. Naive, central memory and regulatory T cell samples underwent deep immunoSEQ sequencing, averaging about 3.57 million total reads per sample. Sorted cells were lysed in RLT buffer, and RNA was extracted using DNase-treated RNeasy Micro or Mini kits according to cell number. Each cell subset was processed separately to prevent cross-contamination, with patient and healthy donor samples processed together. Using the immunoSEQ multiplex PCR, TCRB sequences were amplified from cDNA into 87-bp fragments spanning the CDR3 region. Sequencing of the amplicons was performed on the Illumina HiSeq platform. On the study's bioinformatics: PCR bias was computationally corrected using synthetic template baselines, reads within Hamming distance 2 were collapsed, and singletons that could not be merged were discarded. Reads were aligned to IMGT to assign V, D and J genes, CDR3 length, and insertions or deletions at six rearrangement sites. Clonotype counts were normalized to sorted cell number within each subset before computing true diversity and Gini coefficients with the tcR R package. The overlap coefficient, calculated on TCRB nucleotide sequences, was used to quantify repertoire sharing. Out-of-frame TCRB sequences from naive cells were analyzed as a proxy for the pre-selection repertoire. Imported from immuneACCESS, the table was reduced by TCRdb to in-frame sequences with V and J called. These copies leave out some clones; in studies compared against another copy, an unresolved V gene accounts for under half, and the cause of the remainder is not known. The DNA was the basis for D and trimming; V, J and clone size are from that table. Counted in this sample were 500,000 to 850,000 clones; 11% to 15% of them appeared once. Of the sample, roughly 0.04% is held by the ten largest clones.

Each donor gave one peripheral blood draw, averaging approximately 110 mL, which was collected into heparinised tubes. A BD FACSAria II was used to sort naive, central memory, regulatory and stem cell-like memory CD4+ T cells with a panel that included CD45RO, CCR7, CD25, CD127, CD95 and CD27. All sorted populations exceeded 98% purity. PBMCs were separated immediately by Lymphoprep density gradient centrifugation and were stained directly, without being cultured. So that batch effects would be minimized, each experiment stained and sorted samples in pairs, pairing one healthy donor with one patient.

Source material: naive CD4+ T cells from blood. The cell subset or site label, as the study defines it: true naive CD4+ T cells. The rearranged chain carries TRBV18 and TRBJ2-3; the D gene assignment is ambiguous. This TCR was recovered from a man between 18 and 35 years old with type 1 diabetes. The DNA reads TGTGCCAGCTCACCATTCTTCGGCACAGATACGCAGTATTTT. Its translation is CASSPFFGTDTQYF. The variable domain in full, with residues beyond the CDR3 obtained from the reference TRBV18 and TRBJ2-3 genes, is NAGVMQNPRHLVRRRGQEARLRCSPMKGHSHVYWYRQLPEEGLKFMVYLQKENIIDESGMPKERFSAEFPKEGPSILRIQQVVRGDSAAYFCASSPFFGTDTQYFGPGTRLTVL.